This T cell receptor (beta chain) was found in a study of vaccination and CD4 T cells after COVID-19. Researchers used the Oncomine TCR Beta short-read assay to sequence DNA from cultured CD4+ T cells. TCRdb redid the calling of the PCR reads with MiXCR, one entry per CDR3 protein. Among some 9,000 distinct CDR3 sequences listed, under 80% were seen once. As concerns this clonotype: As yet, its antigen is unknown.

Trimming at V came to 6 bases and at J to 4 bases, leaving 8 bases not matched to a gene. The CDR3 spans 15 residues. CDR1 is LNHDA, CDR2 SQIVND, per germline (reference sequence). The treatment here: roughly 10-day PBMC culture with coronavirus spike peptide pools or control peptides (ViraFEST assay). Sequenced material: CD4+ T cells from blood, cultured in vitro. The chain uses TRBV19 and TRBJ2-3; 9 bases are shared with TRBD2. The TCR originated in a human donor who had recovered from COVID-19. CDR3: CASRSGLAGSDTQYF. The CDR3 region has the DNA TGTGCCAGTAGATCAGGCCTAGCGGGGTCAGATACGCAGTATTTT.